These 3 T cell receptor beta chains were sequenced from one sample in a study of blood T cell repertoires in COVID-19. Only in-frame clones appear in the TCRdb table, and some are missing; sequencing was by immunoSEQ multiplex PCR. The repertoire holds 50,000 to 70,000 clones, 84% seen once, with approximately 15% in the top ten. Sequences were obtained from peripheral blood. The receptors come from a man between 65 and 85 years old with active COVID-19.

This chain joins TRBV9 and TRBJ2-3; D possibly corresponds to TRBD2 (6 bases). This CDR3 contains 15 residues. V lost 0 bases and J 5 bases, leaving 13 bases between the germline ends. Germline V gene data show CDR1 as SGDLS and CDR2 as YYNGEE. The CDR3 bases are TGTGCCAGCAGCGTAGGCGCAGTCGGGGGAGATACGCAGTATTTT. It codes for CASSVGAVGGDTQYF. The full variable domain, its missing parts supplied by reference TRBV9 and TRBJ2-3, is DSGVTQTPKHLITATGQRVTLRCSPRSGDLSVYWYQQSLDQGLQFLIQYYNGEERAKGNILERFSAQQFPDLHSELNLSSLELGDSALYFCASSVGAVGGDTQYFGPGTRLTVL.

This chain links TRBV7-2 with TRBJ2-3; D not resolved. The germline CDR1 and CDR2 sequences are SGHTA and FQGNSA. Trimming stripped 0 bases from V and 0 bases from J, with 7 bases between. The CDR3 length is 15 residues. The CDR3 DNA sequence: TGTGCCAGCAGCTTAGCGCAGGCTAGCACAGATACGCAGTATTTT. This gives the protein CASSLAQASTDTQYF.

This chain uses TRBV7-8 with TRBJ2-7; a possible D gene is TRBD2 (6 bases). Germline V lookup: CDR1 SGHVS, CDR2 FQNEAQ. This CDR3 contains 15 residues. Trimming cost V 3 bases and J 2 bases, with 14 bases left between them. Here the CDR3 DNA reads TGTGCCAGCAGCTTGTCCGGGACTGCCACCTACGAGCAGTACTTC. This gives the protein CASSLSGTATYEQYF.